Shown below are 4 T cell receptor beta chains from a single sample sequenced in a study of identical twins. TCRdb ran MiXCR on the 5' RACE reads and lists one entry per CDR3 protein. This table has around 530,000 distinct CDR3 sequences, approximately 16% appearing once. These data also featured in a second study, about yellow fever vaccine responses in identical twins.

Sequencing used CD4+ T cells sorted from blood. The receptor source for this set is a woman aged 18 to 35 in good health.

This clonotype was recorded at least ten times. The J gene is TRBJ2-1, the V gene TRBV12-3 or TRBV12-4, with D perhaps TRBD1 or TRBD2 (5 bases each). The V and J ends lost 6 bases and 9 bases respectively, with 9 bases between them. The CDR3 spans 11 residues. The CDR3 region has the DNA TGTGCCAGCAGGGGGGTCCTTGAGCAGTTCTTC. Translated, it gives CASRGVLEQFF.

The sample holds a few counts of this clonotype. The CDR3, as DNA: TGTGCCAGCAGTTTACTAGTCCCCCCCCCCGGGGAGCTGTTTTTT. It is translated as CASSLLVPPPGELFF. The V and J genes are TRBV28 and TRBJ2-2; D is unresolved. The V gene lost 2 bases and the J gene lost 6 bases, with 13 bases spanning the gap. Germline V gene sequence: CDR1 MDHEN, CDR2 SYDVKM. The CDR3 contains 15 residues.

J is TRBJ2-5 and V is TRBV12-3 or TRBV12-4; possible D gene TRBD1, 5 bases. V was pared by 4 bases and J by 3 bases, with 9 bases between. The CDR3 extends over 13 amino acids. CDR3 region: CASSYRFEETQYF. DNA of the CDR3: TGTGCCAGCAGTTACAGGTTTGAAGAGACCCAGTACTTC.

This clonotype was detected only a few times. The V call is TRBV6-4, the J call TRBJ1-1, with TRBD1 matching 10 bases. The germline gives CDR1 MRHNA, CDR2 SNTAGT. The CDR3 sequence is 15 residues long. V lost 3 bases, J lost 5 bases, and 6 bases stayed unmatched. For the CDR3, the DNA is TGTGCCAGCAGTGATAAGACAGGGGGCAAAACTGAAGCTTTCTTT. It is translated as CASSDKTGGKTEAFF.